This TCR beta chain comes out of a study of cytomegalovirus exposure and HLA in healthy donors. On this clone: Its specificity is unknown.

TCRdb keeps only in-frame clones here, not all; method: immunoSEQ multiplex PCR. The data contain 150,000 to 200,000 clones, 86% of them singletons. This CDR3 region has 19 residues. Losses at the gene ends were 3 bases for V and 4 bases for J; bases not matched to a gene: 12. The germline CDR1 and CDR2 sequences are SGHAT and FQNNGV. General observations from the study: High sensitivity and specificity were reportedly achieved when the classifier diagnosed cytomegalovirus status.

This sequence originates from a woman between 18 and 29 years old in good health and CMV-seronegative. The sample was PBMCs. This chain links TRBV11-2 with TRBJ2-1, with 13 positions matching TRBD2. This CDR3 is CASSFDRTSGGLRYNEQFF. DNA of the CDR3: TGTGCCAGCAGCTTCGATCGGACTAGCGGGGGCCTAAGGTACAATGAGCAGTTCTTC.